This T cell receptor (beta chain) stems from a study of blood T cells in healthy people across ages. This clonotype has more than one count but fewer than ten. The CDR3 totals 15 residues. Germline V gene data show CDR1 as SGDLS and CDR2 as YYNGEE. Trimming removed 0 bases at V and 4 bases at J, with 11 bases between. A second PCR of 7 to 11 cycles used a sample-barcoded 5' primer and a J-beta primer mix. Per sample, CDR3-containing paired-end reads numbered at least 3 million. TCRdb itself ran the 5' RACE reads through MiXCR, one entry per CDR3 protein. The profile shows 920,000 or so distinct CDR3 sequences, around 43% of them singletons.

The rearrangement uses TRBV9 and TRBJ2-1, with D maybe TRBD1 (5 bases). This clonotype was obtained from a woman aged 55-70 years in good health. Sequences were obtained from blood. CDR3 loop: CASSVGFRGYNEQFF. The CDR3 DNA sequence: TGTGCCAGCAGCGTAGGCTTTAGGGGATACAATGAGCAGTTCTTC.